This TCR beta chain was documented in a study of CD8 T cells in cerebrospinal fluid in Alzheimer's disease. Study as a whole: Clonal expansion of CSF T cells was measured with plate-based and droplet-based single-cell sequencing.

Findings and limits, study-wide: Patients with mild cognitive impairment or Alzheimer's disease had a larger top CSF clone percentage than controls.

Profiling of CSF cells used 10X single-cell V(D)J plus 5' expression. With the 10x single-cell sequencing reads reprocessed, TCRdb shows one record per CDR3 protein and no DNA. The data include 1,500 to 2,000 distinct CDR3 sequences; the top ten clones carry 10% to 13%. Germline V gene lookup returns CDR1 GTSNPN and CDR2 SVGIG (reference sequence). This CDR3 region has 16 residues. As regards this clonotype: Its specificity is unknown.

Participants were all in good physical condition and free of acute infection. This sequence originates from a human donor in good health. The sequencing input was cerebrospinal fluid. V and J are TRBV30 and TRBJ2-5; lacking DNA, the TRBD1 call made by TCRdb goes unchecked. This CDR3 reads CAWSVLGQPLSETQYF.